The T cell receptor (beta chain) under discussion was sequenced for a study of shared clonotypes between healthy human individuals. Study-wide results and caveats: Clonotype sharing across donors was expected to vary with sequencing depth.

In the case of this clone: Its antigen is not known.

Repertoires were generated with immunoSEQ multiplex PCR, while TCRdb's copy carries only in-frame clones and drops some. The sample yields some 470,000 clones, around 78% seen once. V lost 3 bases to trimming and J lost 0 bases, with 6 bases between them. The V gene's germline CDR1 is SQVTM and CDR2 ANQGSEA. The CDR3 has 14 residues. The V and J genes are TRBV29-1 and TRBJ2-6; D is ambiguous. This clonotype was obtained from a woman between 40 and 50 years old in good health. Some clones in this sample may be carry-over from other donors' samples. The sequenced sample consisted of PBMCs. Here the CDR3 reads CSVEWPSGANVLTF. The CDR3 DNA is TGCAGCGTTGAGTGGCCCTCTGGGGCCAACGTCCTGACTTTC.